One and the same sample provided the 25 T cell receptor beta chains below, sequenced in a study of blood T cell repertoires in COVID-19. Libraries were prepared by immunoSEQ multiplex PCR; TCRdb keeps only in-frame clonotypes and omits some of them. The data show about 360,000 clones, with around 87% seen just once and over 2.5% held by the top ten. The sequencing sample was made of peripheral blood. These receptors came from a human donor in a cohort sampled during active COVID-19.

The genes are TRBV30 and TRBJ2-3; 7 nucleotides line up with TRBD2. Germline V gene lookup returns CDR1 GTSNPN and CDR2 SVGIG (reference sequence). The CDR3 totals 18 residues. V lost 2 bases, J lost 1 base, and 15 bases stayed unmatched. CDR3 region: CAWSPPSRDYLRTDTQYF. CDR3 DNA: TGTGCCTGGAGTCCCCCGTCCCGGGACTACCTCCGCACAGATACGCAGTATTTT.

The chain has TRBV5-1 and TRBJ2-3; 7 nucleotides align to TRBD1. CDR1 is SGHRS and CDR2 is YFSETQ in the germline V gene. Trimming removed 5 bases from V and 2 bases from J; junction bases left unmatched: 5. This CDR3 has 14 residues. As DNA, the CDR3 is TGCGCCAGCAGTTGGGGACAGAACACAGATACGCAGTATTTT. This gives the protein CASSWGQNTDTQYF.

In this sample, this clone turned up once. The junction and the germline gene differ at one end; a read error may be behind it. The CDR3 DNA sequence: TGTGCCAGCAGCGAAGACAGGGCCTCCTACGAGCTGTACTTC. The encoded protein is CASSEDRASYELYF. The chain couples TRBV7-8 to TRBJ2-7, with 7 bases aligning to TRBD1. The CDR3 sequence is 14 residues long. Germline lookup yields CDR1 SGHVS and CDR2 FQNEAQ.

V usage is TRBV5-1 and J usage is TRBJ1-2; TRBD1 aligns across 8 bases. The CDR3 runs 15 residues. The trim removed 0 bases at V and 9 bases at J, leaving 10 bases unmatched. Germline assignment: CDR1 SGHRS and CDR2 YFSETQ. In DNA form, the CDR3 reads TGCGCCAGCAGCTTGGCAGGCAGGGGGCTTCGGAGCTACACCTTC. Encoded protein: CASSLAGRGLRSYTF.

This clone was detected only a few times. This chain joins TRBV15 and TRBJ2-5; 10 bases line up with TRBD1. J gave up 4 bases and V 3 bases, and 5 bases lay outside the gene matches. The germline CDR1 and CDR2 sequences are LNHNV and YYDKDF (reference sequence). The CDR3 covers 15 residues. Written as DNA, the CDR3 is TGTGCCACCAGCAGTCCCGGGACAGGGGCAGAGACCCAGTACTTC. As protein: CATSSPGTGAETQYF.

The CDR3 sequence: CASSRQGYQETQYF. In DNA, the CDR3 is TGCGCCAGCAGCCGGCAGGGGTACCAAGAGACCCAGTACTTC. V and J are TRBV4-1 and TRBJ2-5, with D tentatively TRBD1 (6 bases). The V end lost 4 bases, the J end lost 0 bases, and 9 bases lay between the germline ends. The CDR3 sequence is 14 residues long. CDR1 MGHRA and CDR2 YSYEKL come from the germline V gene.

This chain links TRBV5-1 with TRBJ2-1, with TRBD2 identical over 10 bases. Germline lookup yields CDR1 SGHRS and CDR2 YFSETQ. The V and J ends lost 2 bases and 7 bases, in that order; junction bases with no gene match: 6. The CDR3 contains 15 residues. CDR3 bases: TGCGCCAGCAGCTTCGACGTAGCGGGAGGTAATGAGCAGTTCTTC. Its translation: CASSFDVAGGNEQFF.

The chain combines TRBV10-3 with TRBJ2-7, with D perhaps TRBD1 (7 bases). This CDR3 spans 11 amino acids. The germline V gene encodes CDR1 ENHRY and CDR2 SYGVKD. CDR3 DNA: TGTGCGGCAGGGGGGTCCTACGAGCAGTACTTC. Translating gives CAAGGSYEQYF.

The chain has TRBV28 and TRBJ2-7, with a weak D call TRBD1 (5 bases). V dropped 3 bases and J dropped 0 bases, with 6 bases sitting between them. Looked up from germline, CDR1 is MDHEN and CDR2 is SYDVKM. The CDR3 totals 13 residues. The CDR3 spells CASSFDSSYEQYF. Here the CDR3 DNA reads TGTGCCAGCAGTTTCGACAGCTCCTACGAGCAGTACTTC.

This clone occurred once. V is TRBV28 and J is TRBJ1-2, with 10 bases lining up with TRBD1. V shed 3 bases and J 7 bases; nucleotides not matched to a gene: 2. Germline CDR1 MDHEN, CDR2 SYDVKM. This CDR3 spans 13 amino acids. DNA of the CDR3: TGTGCCAGCAGTTTCCGGACAGGGGGTGGCTACACCTTC. The encoded protein is CASSFRTGGGYTF.

V usage is TRBV2 and J usage is TRBJ1-4; D ambiguous. Deletions cut 10 bases from V and 8 bases from J, with 20 bases between. The CDR3 is 14 residues long. Germline V gives CDR1 SNHLY, CDR2 FYNNEI. DNA of the CDR3: TGTGCCAACCCCCGACGGACTGCAGCCGAAAAACTGTTTTTT. Its protein product is CANPRRTAAEKLFF.

The chain combines TRBV11-3 with TRBJ1-1; D gene uncertain. Between the trimmed V and J ends, which lost 3 bases and 13 bases, there was a span of 18 bases. This CDR3 contains 13 residues. Germline values: CDR1 SGHNT, CDR2 YENEEA. The CDR3 sequence: CASSFLFGQAIFF. The CDR3 DNA reads as TGTGCCAGCAGCTTTTTATTTGGGCAGGCCATTTTCTTT. The full variable domain, in which reference TRBV11-3 and TRBJ1-1 provide the parts outside the CDR3, is EAGVVQSPRYKIIEKKQPVAFWCNPISGHNTLYWYLQNLGQGPELLIRYENEEAVDDSQLPKDRFSAERLKGVDSTLKIQPAELGDSAVYLCASSFLFGQAIFFGQGTRLTVV.

In its sample, this clone was seen a few times. The V call is TRBV7-9, the J call TRBJ1-1; no reliable D call. Germline CDR1 and CDR2: SEHNR and FQNEAQ (reference sequence). Trimming pared 1 base from V and 3 bases from J, leaving 6 bases between. This CDR3 region has 13 residues. Written as DNA, the CDR3 is TGTGCCAGCAGCTTAGAGGGAGACACTGAAGCTTTCTTT. It is translated as CASSLEGDTEAFF.

The chain employs TRBV19 and TRBJ1-2; TRBD1 is a possible D gene (5 bases). The ends were cut back, 4 bases at V and 0 bases at J, with 12 bases in the middle. This CDR3 has 15 amino acids. CDR1 and CDR2 from the germline V gene are LNHDA and SQIVND (reference sequence). The CDR3 region has the DNA TGTGCCAGTAGTAACCTGGACAAAGCTAACTATGGCTACACCTTC. Translating gives CASSNLDKANYGYTF.

The CDR3 here is CASSRGARLVTDTQYF. CDR3 coding DNA: TGTGCCAGCAGCAGGGGTGCGCGGCTGGTCACAGATACGCAGTATTTT. The chain is built from TRBV5-5 and TRBJ2-3; perhaps TRBD1 as D (5 bases). V lost 4 bases and J 2 bases, leaving 17 bases between the germline ends. The germline V gene encodes CDR1 SGHKS and CDR2 YYEKEE (reference sequence). This CDR3 spans 16 amino acids.

The rearrangement joins TRBV9 to TRBJ1-2; weak D call: TRBD1 (5 bases). V lost 1 base to trimming and J lost 2 bases, with 15 bases between them. The CDR3 extends over 16 amino acids. Germline V gene sequence: CDR1 SGDLS, CDR2 YYNGEE. The CDR3 here is CASSVPAQGPNYGYTF. The DNA for the CDR3 is TGTGCCAGCAGCGTACCCGCCCAGGGCCCGAACTATGGCTACACCTTC.

V usage is TRBV5-4 and J usage is TRBJ1-2; D is perhaps TRBD1 (5 bases). Germline values: CDR1 SGHNT, CDR2 YYREEE (reference sequence). The CDR3 sequence is 15 residues long. With 4 bases removed from V and 0 bases from J, the gap between germline ends came to 13 bases. CDR3 in amino acids: CASSGGVAANYGYTF. CDR3 DNA sequence: TGTGCCAGCAGCGGGGGGGTCGCCGCTAACTATGGCTACACCTTC.

The chain employs TRBV30 and TRBJ2-1, with TRBD2 identical over 8 bases. The germline V gene encodes CDR1 GTSNPN and CDR2 SVGIG (reference sequence). CDR3 length equals 15 residues. The junction had 7 bases not matched to a gene; V was cut back by 0 bases and J by 6 bases. CDR3 nucleotides: TGTGCCTGGAGTGTCTCGAGCGGGAGTATCAATGAGCAGTTCTTC. Protein: CAWSVSSGSINEQFF.

The V call is TRBV30, the J call TRBJ2-5; a possible D gene is TRBD2 (6 bases). The ends were cut back, 5 bases at V and 2 bases at J, with 24 bases in the middle. The CDR3 has 17 residues. Germline V gives CDR1 GTSNPN, CDR2 SVGIG (reference sequence). CDR3 region: CAWLNLTPARGQETQYF. The CDR3 DNA sequence: TGTGCCTGGCTAAACCTCACCCCGGCCCGGGGGCAAGAGACCCAGTACTTC. The entire variable domain, with the rest obtained from reference TRBV30 and TRBJ2-5, is as follows: SQTIHQWPATLVQPVGSPLSLECTVEGTSNPNLYWYRQAAGRGLQLLFYSVGIGQISSEVPQNLSASRPQDRQFILSSKKLLLSDSGFYLCAWLNLTPARGQETQYFGPGTRLLVL.

This clone showed up just once. V usage is TRBV11-2 and J usage is TRBJ2-3; 9 bases match TRBD2. Per the germline V gene, CDR1 is SGHAT and CDR2 is FQNNGV. CDR3 size: 15 residues. V shed 3 bases and J 6 bases; nucleotides not matched to a gene: 7. CDR3: CASSLSGTSRDTQYF. CDR3 bases: TGTGCCAGCAGCTTGTCCGGGACTAGCCGCGATACGCAGTATTTT.

This clone is a singleton in its sample. This sequence joins TRBV6-5 and TRBJ2-5, with 8 positions matching TRBD2. CDR3 length equals 15 residues. Trimming at V came to 2 bases and at J to 5 bases, leaving 7 bases not matched to a gene. Germline CDR1 is MNHEY and CDR2 is SVGAGI. The chain's CDR3 is CASSYGGGRWETQYF. Written as DNA, the CDR3 is TGTGCCAGCAGTTACGGCGGGGGGCGGTGGGAGACCCAGTACTTC.

This clone was detected only a few times. V usage is TRBV6-1 and J usage is TRBJ1-1; D gene ambiguous. CDR3 length equals 16 residues. V lost 4 bases to trimming and J lost 5 bases, with 20 bases between them. CDR1 MNHNS and CDR2 SASEGT come from the germline V gene. CDR3 nucleotide sequence: TGTGCCAGCAGTGTGCCGGGAGGGCAGGAGGCTACTGAAGCTTTCTTT. Residues: CASSVPGGQEATEAFF.

The chain joins TRBV7-9 to TRBJ2-1, with D perhaps TRBD1 (6 bases). The V end was cut by 3 bases, the J end by 5 bases, with 14 bases between. This CDR3 region has 15 residues. Germline values: CDR1 SEHNR, CDR2 FQNEAQ (reference sequence). The CDR3 nucleotides are TGTGCCAGCAGCTTGGGTGGGGGCGGAGACAATGAGCAGTTCTTC. It encodes CASSLGGGGDNEQFF.

The chain recombines TRBV7-8 with TRBJ1-1; D is perhaps TRBD1 (5 bases). Per germline, CDR1 SGHVS and CDR2 FQNEAQ. The V end was cut by 1 base, the J end by 6 bases, with 15 bases between. CDR3 length: 15 amino acids. The CDR3 reads CASSLERGLIAEAFF. The CDR3 DNA reads TGTGCCAGCAGCTTAGAACGGGGACTCATTGCTGAAGCTTTCTTT.

The CDR3 here is CATSDGRALRNEQFF. CDR3 coding DNA: TGTGCCACCAGTGATGGGCGGGCACTTAGGAATGAGCAGTTCTTC. The J gene is TRBJ2-1, the V gene TRBV24-1; TRBD2 might be the D (5 bases). The V and J ends lost 3 bases and 7 bases respectively, with 15 bases between them. The germline V gene encodes CDR1 KGHDR and CDR2 SFDVKD. The CDR3 runs to 15 residues.